This T cell receptor beta chain comes out of a study of control samples from healthy donors and cancer patients. The CDR3 length is 14 residues. Germline V lookup: CDR1 MDHEN, CDR2 SYDVKM. Germline trimming cut 3 bases from V and 6 bases from J; bases unmatched to any gene: 8. TCRdb's table, derived via immunoSEQ multiplex PCR, lists solely in-frame clones and lacks some. The sample yields about 68,000 clones, nearly 85% seen once. This rearrangement joins TRBV28 to TRBJ2-7, with TRBD1 matching over 7 bases. The origin of this receptor is a man aged 60 to 75 in good health. The source material was blood. The CDR3 DNA reads as TGTGCCAGCAGTTTGGGTCACAGGGGTGCCGAGCAGTACTTC. Protein: CASSLGHRGAEQYF.